The sequence of this T cell receptor (beta chain) was determined in a study of cytomegalovirus exposure and HLA in healthy donors. Notes on this clone: Its specificity is unknown.

The study ran its PCR with 60 Vbeta and 13 Jbeta primers. Sequencing was performed with immunoSEQ multiplex PCR; in TCRdb, only in-frame clones are kept and a portion is missing. The table shows about 71,000 clones, with around three quarters occurring only once. Study-wide points: Upon later analysis, TCR association rates were observed to vary by HLA locus, being highest for DRB1 and lowest for HLA-C.

The CDR3 length is 15 residues. Germline CDR1 is MRHNA and CDR2 is SNTAGT. J lost 4 bases, V lost 10 bases, and 12 bases had no gene match. The source material was PBMCs. The origin of this receptor is a woman between 45 and 60 years old in good health and CMV-seropositive. The chain employs TRBV6-4 and TRBJ2-3; 9 bases agree with TRBD2. The CDR3 DNA follows: TGTGCCACCGCCCCTTCTAGCGGGAATGCAGATACGCAGTATTTT. Translating it yields CATAPSSGNADTQYF.